These 4 T cell receptor beta chains came from one sample sequenced in a study of blood T cell repertoires in COVID-19 (dated by TCRdb to 2020 to 2022). Libraries came from the immunoSEQ multiplex PCR assay. TCRdb limited this immuneACCESS table to in-frame rearrangements with V and J called. A share of clones is missing; checked studies link under half to unresolved V genes, and the rest is unexplained. The sample has about 68,000 clones on record, about 89% of them singletons. The ten largest clones add up to 2.5% to 3% of the sample. The specimen sequenced was peripheral blood. The receptors come from a man aged 50-59 years with COVID-19, enrolled during active disease.

The V and J genes are TRBV5-1 and TRBJ2-1, with D unresolved. CDR3 length equals 14 residues. Germline V gene data show CDR1 as SGHRS and CDR2 as YFSETQ. V was shortened by 4 bases and J by 2 bases, with 10 bases between the two germline ends. The CDR3 DNA reads TGCGCCAGCAGCGTGGGCGCCCCCTACAATGAGCAGTTCTTC. This codes for CASSVGAPYNEQFF.

The genes are TRBV28 and TRBJ1-6; D is ambiguous. The CDR3 consists of 15 residues. Germline CDR1 reads MDHEN; CDR2 reads SYDVKM. V was pared by 1 base and J by 6 bases, with 10 bases between. CDR3 sequence reads: CASSLSVGGNSPLHF. CDR3 nucleotides: TGTGCCAGCAGTTTATCTGTAGGAGGTAATTCACCCCTCCACTTT.

The rearrangement joins TRBV19 to TRBJ2-3; the D gene is possibly TRBD2 (6 bases). V lost 3 bases and J 0 bases, leaving 10 bases between the germline ends. The CDR3 is made up of 15 amino acids. Germline CDR1 LNHDA, CDR2 SQIVND (reference sequence). In DNA form, the CDR3 reads TGTGCCAGTAGTATCGGCGGGGTAAGCACAGATACGCAGTATTTT. This encodes CASSIGGVSTDTQYF.

The chain uses TRBV4-1 and TRBJ1-1; D is ambiguous. Germline V lookup: CDR1 MGHRA, CDR2 YSYEKL. This CDR3 comprises 12 residues. Trimming took off 1 base at V and 8 bases at J, with 8 bases between the two ends. The CDR3 spells CASSQVAGEAFF. In nucleotides, the CDR3 is TGCGCCAGCAGCCAAGTTGCAGGAGAAGCTTTCTTT.